Below are 27 T cell receptor beta chains sequenced from a single sample in a study of blood T cell repertoires in COVID-19. Using immunoSEQ multiplex PCR, the repertoire was profiled, and TCRdb retains in-frame clones only, with some absent. The sample has around 120,000 clones, 82% seen once; the top ten hold less than 8%. The sequenced material came from peripheral blood. All receptors derive from a man between 65 and 85 years old with active or convalescent COVID-19.

The chain uses TRBV9 and TRBJ2-7; D uncertain. The CDR3 loop spans 13 amino acids. CDR1 SGDLS and CDR2 YYNGEE come from the germline V gene. Trimming pared 2 bases from V and 3 bases from J, leaving 9 bases between. The CDR3 spells CASSVRVGYEQYF. CDR3 nucleotide sequence: TGTGCCAGCAGCGTTCGGGTAGGCTACGAGCAGTACTTC.

The chain uses TRBV5-3 and TRBJ2-7; 11 positions match TRBD2. TRBV5-3 is assigned to the ORF class and has an uncertain function. CDR3 length equals 15 residues. J lost 4 bases, V lost 4 bases, and 7 bases had no gene match. In DNA form, the CDR3 reads TGTGCCAGAAGCCTTACCGGGACTAGCGGATACGAGCAGTACTTC. This translates into CARSLTGTSGYEQYF.

This clone was picked up one time. This chain links TRBV6-2 or TRBV6-3 with TRBJ2-5; D is unresolved. Germline CDR1 MNHEY, CDR2 SVGEGT. V dropped 4 bases and J dropped 5 bases, with 8 bases sitting between them. The CDR3 length is 12 residues. CDR3 sequence (DNA): TGTGCCAGCAGTTCAACTCGGGAGACCCAGTACTTC. It codes for CASSSTRETQYF.

The chain employs TRBV18 and TRBJ2-3; TRBD2 might be the D (6 bases). The CDR3 is 13 amino acids. CDR1 and CDR2 from the germline V gene are KGHSH and LQKENI. V was shortened by 6 bases and J by 6 bases, with 13 bases between the two germline ends. The CDR3 spells CASSRDFEDTQYF. DNA for the CDR3: TGTGCCAGCTCGAGGGACTTCGAGGATACGCAGTATTTT.

CDR3 loop: CASSIGWESTYEQYF. The CDR3 DNA reads TGTGCCAGTAGTATAGGGTGGGAGTCGACCTACGAGCAGTACTTC. V gene TRBV19 combines with J gene TRBJ2-7; weak D call: TRBD2 (5 bases). The V and J ends lost 1 base and 2 bases respectively, with 12 bases between them. CDR1 LNHDA and CDR2 SQIVND come from the germline V gene (reference sequence). The CDR3 is 15 residues long.

This clone was counted a single time. V gene TRBV6-2 or TRBV6-3 combines with J gene TRBJ2-7; 12 bases line up with TRBD2. This CDR3 is 14 amino acids long. Germline V gives CDR1 MNHEY, CDR2 SVGEGT. With 5 bases clipped from V and 8 bases from J, the junction kept 7 bases outside the gene matches. The CDR3 is CASSKTSGSGQQYF. The CDR3 nucleotides are TGTGCCAGCAGTAAGACTAGCGGGAGTGGGCAGCAGTACTTC.

This chain uses TRBV5-1 with TRBJ1-2, with no clear D. Germline values: CDR1 SGHRS, CDR2 YFSETQ. V was shortened by 2 bases and J by 8 bases, with 13 bases between the two germline ends. The CDR3 consists of 13 residues. The chain's CDR3 is CASSFDSTKGYTF. Here the CDR3 DNA reads TGCGCCAGCAGCTTCGACTCAACTAAGGGCTACACCTTC.

This chain links TRBV5-6 with TRBJ2-1; D perhaps matches TRBD1 (5 bases). Germline CDR1 and CDR2: SGHDT and YYEEEE. This CDR3 comprises 13 residues. Trimming removed 0 bases at V and 6 bases at J, with 7 bases between. The CDR3 DNA is TGTGCCAGCAGCTTGGGTAGGGGCAATGAGCAGTTCTTC. This translates into CASSLGRGNEQFF.

This clone was found once. The chain employs TRBV21-1 and TRBJ1-1. TRBV21-1 has pseudogene status. The CDR3 is 14 amino acids. CDR3 coding DNA: TGTGCCAGCAGCGAAATAAAGGAGGACACTGAAGCTTTCTTT. It codes for CASSEIKEDTEAFF.

The chain joins TRBV6-6 to TRBJ2-4; 8 nucleotides match TRBD1. Looked up from germline, CDR1 is MNHNY and CDR2 is SVGAGI (reference sequence). Losses at the gene ends were 6 bases for V and 7 bases for J; bases not matched to a gene: 5. The CDR3 runs to 13 residues. The chain's CDR3 is CASRKDRANIQYF. The DNA of the CDR3 is TGTGCCAGCAGAAAGGACAGGGCGAACATTCAGTACTTC.

V gene TRBV5-6 combines with J gene TRBJ1-5; 11 bases align to TRBD1. Per the germline V gene, CDR1 is SGHDT and CDR2 is YYEEEE. J gave up 6 bases and V 4 bases, and 6 bases lay outside the gene matches. The CDR3 is 15 amino acids. CDR3: CASSEDRGLSQPQHF. CDR3 coding DNA: TGTGCCAGCAGCGAGGACAGGGGGCTTAGTCAGCCCCAGCATTTT.

CDR3 in amino acids: CATSLHGTSGYEQYF. For the CDR3, the DNA is TGTGCCACCAGCCTTCATGGGACTAGCGGGTACGAGCAGTACTTC. This chain uses TRBV15 with TRBJ2-7; TRBD2 aligns across 12 bases. In germline, CDR1 is LNHNV, CDR2 YYDKDF (reference sequence). The CDR3 has 15 amino acids. Trimming cost V 5 bases and J 4 bases; bases outside gene matches: 6.

The V gene is TRBV7-8, the J gene TRBJ1-1; tentative D call: TRBD1 (5 bases). Germline V CDR1 and CDR2: SGHVS, FQNEAQ. This CDR3 is built from 14 residues. V lost 5 bases, J lost 3 bases, and 13 bases lay in between. DNA of the CDR3: TGTGCCAGCAGCCGGCGGCAGGGTGACACTGAAGCTTTCTTT. It specifies CASSRRQGDTEAFF.

The chain combines TRBV28 with TRBJ1-1; D may be TRBD1 (5 bases). Germline V lookup: CDR1 MDHEN, CDR2 SYDVKM. Trimming shortened V by 3 bases and J by 7 bases, and 15 bases separated the two germline ends. The CDR3 loop spans 14 amino acids. The CDR3 DNA reads as TGTGCCAGCAGTTTGGGGGGGATTAGAGGTGAAGCTTTCTTT. Residues: CASSLGGIRGEAFF.

This chain joins TRBV18 and TRBJ2-2, with D hard to call. Germline V gives CDR1 KGHSH, CDR2 LQKENI. The CDR3 covers 13 residues. The V and J ends lost 0 bases and 4 bases respectively, with 3 bases between them. The CDR3 sequence is CASSPPSTGELFF. The DNA of the CDR3 is TGTGCCAGCTCACCACCGAGCACCGGGGAGCTGTTTTTT.

This rearrangement joins TRBV9 to TRBJ1-6, with D possibly being TRBD1 (6 bases). Trimming cost V 2 bases and J 9 bases, with 12 bases left between them. This CDR3 region has 14 residues. Germline assignment: CDR1 SGDLS and CDR2 YYNGEE. This CDR3 reads CASSVGQIGSPLHF. The CDR3 nucleotides read TGTGCCAGCAGCGTCGGACAGATTGGTTCACCCCTCCACTTT.

This chain connects TRBV7-9 to TRBJ2-2, with D possibly being TRBD1 (6 bases). CDR1 and CDR2 (germline): SEHNR, FQNEAQ (reference sequence). The CDR3 sequence is 15 residues long. The ends were cut back, 5 bases at V and 1 base at J, with 11 bases in the middle. The CDR3 reads CASSPQGRNTGELFF. The CDR3, as DNA: TGTGCCAGCAGCCCACAGGGTCGGAACACCGGGGAGCTGTTTTTT.

V usage is TRBV12-5 and J usage is TRBJ1-5; 7 positions agree with TRBD1. The V segment lost 2 bases and the J segment 1 base; nucleotides outside the gene matches: 5. The CDR3 runs to 16 residues. CDR1 and CDR2 (germline): LGHNT, FRNRAP. CDR3 region: CASGLTGVSSNQPQHF. The CDR3 nucleotides read TGTGCTAGTGGTTTGACAGGGGTGAGCAGCAATCAGCCCCAGCATTTT.

The count of this clone is one. The chain joins TRBV5-1 to TRBJ2-5, with 8 bases fitting TRBD2. The length of the CDR3 is 14 residues. V was clipped by 9 bases and J by 5 bases; unmatched bases: 12. Germline V CDR1 and CDR2: SGHRS, YFSETQ. CDR3 region: CATNPAGVSETQYF. The CDR3 DNA follows: TGCGCCACCAACCCAGCGGGAGTCTCTGAGACCCAGTACTTC.

The chain couples TRBV12-3 or TRBV12-4 to TRBJ2-1; possibly TRBD1 for D (5 bases). The CDR3 has 13 amino acids. Trimming left V 0 bases short and J 8 bases short, with 8 bases between. The chain's CDR3 is CASSLAREDEQFF. DNA for the CDR3: TGTGCCAGCAGTTTAGCCAGGGAAGATGAGCAGTTCTTC.

This chain connects TRBV29-1 to TRBJ1-4; 7 bases agree with TRBD1. Germline loops: CDR1 SQVTM, CDR2 ANQGSEA. The V segment lost 4 bases and the J segment 8 bases; nucleotides outside the gene matches: 13. The CDR3 totals 15 residues. The DNA for the CDR3 is TGCAGCGTTGCACCGCCCGGGACAGCGGGCGAAAAACTGTTTTTT. Its protein product is CSVAPPGTAGEKLFF.

Only a few counts were recorded for this clone. The genes are TRBV9 and TRBJ1-5; D unresolved. Germline assignment: CDR1 SGDLS and CDR2 YYNGEE. The V end lost 4 bases, the J end lost 6 bases, and 14 bases lay between the germline ends. The CDR3 sequence is 14 residues long. CDR3 nucleotide sequence: TGTGCCAGCAGCCCAACTACCGCGGCTCAGCCCCAGCATTTT. Translated: CASSPTTAAQPQHF.

The chain employs TRBV10-3 and TRBJ2-1; 10 nucleotides line up with TRBD2. Germline V gene lookup returns CDR1 ENHRY and CDR2 SYGVKD. This CDR3 contains 15 residues. V was pared by 6 bases and J by 5 bases, with 7 bases of the junction left unmatched. CDR3 coding DNA: TGTGCCATCAGGGGGGCTAGCGGGGGACACAATGAGCAGTTCTTC. Amino acid sequence: CAIRGASGGHNEQFF.

V gene TRBV5-1 combines with J gene TRBJ1-3; 8 bases agree with TRBD1. There are 15 residues in the CDR3. The J segment lost 3 bases and the V segment lost 9 bases, leaving 11 bases of the junction unmatched. Germline assignment: CDR1 SGHRS and CDR2 YFSETQ. The CDR3 spells CATPGGTGVGNTIYF. The CDR3 DNA reads as TGCGCCACCCCAGGGGGCACGGGGGTTGGAAACACCATATATTTT.

This clone appeared a few times. V is TRBV6-1 and J is TRBJ2-7; 8 positions match TRBD1. The length of the CDR3 is 15 residues. Germline V gene sequence: CDR1 MNHNS, CDR2 SASEGT. The trim removed 0 bases at V and 6 bases at J, leaving 7 bases unmatched. The DNA of the CDR3 is TGTGCCAGCAGTGAAGCCCACAGGGGGTCGGGCGAGCAGTACTTC. Its translation is CASSEAHRGSGEQYF.

This clone appeared a single time. The J gene is TRBJ2-7, the V gene TRBV6-1; the D gene is possibly TRBD2 (6 bases). The ends were cut back, 3 bases at V and 6 bases at J, with 15 bases in the middle. Germline V gene data show CDR1 as MNHNS and CDR2 as SASEGT. This CDR3 region has 14 residues. CDR3 bases: TGTGCCAGCAGTGAGTGGGGCCTCGGGGGCGAGCAGTACTTC. Translated: CASSEWGLGGEQYF.

V and J are TRBV7-2 and TRBJ2-7; the match to TRBD2 covers 10 bases. The CDR3 totals 15 residues. Per the germline V gene, CDR1 is SGHTA and CDR2 is FQGNSA. J gave up 4 bases and V 5 bases, and 8 bases lay outside the gene matches. CDR3 residues: CASSPHPSGSYEQYF. CDR3 sequence (DNA): TGTGCCAGCAGCCCGCACCCTAGCGGGAGTTACGAGCAGTACTTC.